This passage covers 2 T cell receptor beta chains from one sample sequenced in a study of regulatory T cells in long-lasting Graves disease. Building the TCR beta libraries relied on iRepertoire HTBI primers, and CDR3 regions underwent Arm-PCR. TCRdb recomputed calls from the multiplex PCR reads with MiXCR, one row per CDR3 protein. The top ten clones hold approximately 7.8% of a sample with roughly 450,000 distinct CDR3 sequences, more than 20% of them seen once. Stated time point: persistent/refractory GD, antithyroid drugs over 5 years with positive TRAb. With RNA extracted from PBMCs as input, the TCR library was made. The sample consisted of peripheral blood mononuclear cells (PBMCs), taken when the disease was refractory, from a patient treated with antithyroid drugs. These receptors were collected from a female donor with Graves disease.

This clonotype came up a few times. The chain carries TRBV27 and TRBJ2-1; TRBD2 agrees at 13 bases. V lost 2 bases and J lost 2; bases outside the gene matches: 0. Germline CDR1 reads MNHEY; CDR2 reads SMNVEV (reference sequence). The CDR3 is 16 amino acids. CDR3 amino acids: CASSLGTSGTYNEQFF. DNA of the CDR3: TGTGCCAGCAGTTTAGGGACTAGCGGGACCTACAATGAGCAGTTCTTC.

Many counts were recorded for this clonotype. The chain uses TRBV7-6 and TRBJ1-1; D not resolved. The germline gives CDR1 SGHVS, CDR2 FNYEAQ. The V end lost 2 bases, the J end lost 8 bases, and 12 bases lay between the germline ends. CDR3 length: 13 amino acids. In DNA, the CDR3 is TGTGCCAGCAGCTTACGGGTAGAAGGAGAAGCTTTCTTT. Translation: CASSLRVEGEAFF.